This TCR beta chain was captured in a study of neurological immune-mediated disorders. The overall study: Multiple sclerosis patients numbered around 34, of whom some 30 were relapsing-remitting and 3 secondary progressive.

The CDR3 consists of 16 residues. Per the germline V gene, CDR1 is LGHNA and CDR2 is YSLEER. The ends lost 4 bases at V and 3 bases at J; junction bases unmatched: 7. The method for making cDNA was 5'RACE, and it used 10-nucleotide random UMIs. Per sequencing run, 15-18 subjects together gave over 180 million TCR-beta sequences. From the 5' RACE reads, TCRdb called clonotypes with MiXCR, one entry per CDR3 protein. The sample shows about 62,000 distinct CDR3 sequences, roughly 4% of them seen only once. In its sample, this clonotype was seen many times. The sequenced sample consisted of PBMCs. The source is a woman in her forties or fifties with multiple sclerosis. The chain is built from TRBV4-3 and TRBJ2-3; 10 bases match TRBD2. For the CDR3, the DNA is TGCGCCAGCAGCCCCTCAACTAGCGGGAAGACAGATACGCAGTATTTT. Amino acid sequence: CASSPSTSGKTDTQYF.